The 3 T cell receptor beta chains listed next were all sequenced from one sample in a study of response to subunit inactivated influenza vaccine. A single record per CDR3 protein comes from TCRdb applying MiXCR to the RT-PCR reads. The sample carries around 490,000 distinct CDR3 sequences, approximately 7.1% recorded once. The material was PBMCs from blood, obtained about 24 months after vaccination. The source is a man aged 50 to 75 who received an inactivated influenza vaccine.

This clonotype occurred many times. The chain recombines TRBV18 with TRBJ2-5; no clear D gene. This CDR3 is built from 12 residues. The V gene's germline CDR1 is KGHSH and CDR2 LQKENI. Deletions cut 2 bases from V and 3 bases from J, with 4 bases between. The CDR3 bases are TGTGCCAGCTCACCAAATGAAGAGACCCAGTACTTC. This translates into CASSPNEETQYF.

The J gene is TRBJ1-4, the V gene TRBV5-1; no clear D gene. The length of the CDR3 is 13 residues. Germline V gene data show CDR1 as SGHRS and CDR2 as YFSETQ. V lost 5 bases to trimming and J lost 4 bases, with 9 bases between them. The CDR3 nucleotides read TGCGCCAGCAGAGGGCAGGATAATGAAAAACTGTTTTTT. Encoded protein: CASRGQDNEKLFF.

This clonotype appeared many times. Here the CDR3 reads CASSLASPKTTEAFF. The CDR3, as DNA: TGCGCCAGCAGCTTGGCATCCCCGAAGACCACTGAAGCTTTCTTT. This chain connects TRBV5-1 to TRBJ1-1; D remains ambiguous. Trimming took off 0 bases at V and 4 bases at J, with 13 bases between the two ends. Germline assignment: CDR1 SGHRS and CDR2 YFSETQ. The CDR3 length is 15 residues.